These T cell receptor beta chains were read from a single sample in a study of regulatory T cells in long-lasting Graves disease. TCRdb recomputed calls from the multiplex PCR reads with MiXCR, one row per CDR3 protein. The repertoire holds about 540,000 distinct CDR3 sequences, with roughly 13% as singletons. This sample was shared with a second study, whose subject was T cells in Graves' hyperthyroidism and ophthalmopathy.

The specimen comprised peripheral blood mononuclear cells (PBMCs), sampled at new diagnosis, from a patient treated with antithyroid drugs. Receptors originate from a man between 25 and 39 years old with Graves disease. Both conserved end residues are part of each CDR3. Each record gives: J gene, V gene, CDR3 protein.

>TRBJ1-2|TRBV18
CASSPGRNGYTF
>TRBJ1-1|TRBV12-3/TRBV12-4
CASTVQGLVAFF
>TRBJ2-3|TRBV4-1
CASSQDQLDTQYF
>TRBJ1-5|TRBV20-1
CSARDVAGNQPQHF
>TRBJ2-5|TRBV27
CASSGTSALLWETQYF
>TRBJ2-3|TRBV4-1
CASNGRDRGGTDTQYF
>TRBJ2-7|TRBV5-1
CASSLVKGGYEQYF
>TRBJ2-5|TRBV27
CASSWAMGSRGRETQYF
>TRBJ2-7|TRBV19
CASSTLAGPSYEQYF
>TRBJ2-5|TRBV24-1
CATSYAQGGETQYF
>TRBJ1-1|TRBV9
CASSVGGAGDTEAFF
>TRBJ1-5|TRBV7-4
CASRGWGFGNSNQPQHF
>TRBJ2-3|TRBV7-3
CTSSSEAGASDTQYF
>TRBJ1-5|TRBV7-2
CASSLTQGQPQHF
>TRBJ2-7|TRBV3-1
CASSQGSGRAIYEQYF
>TRBJ2-2|TRBV2
CASSPGTRGRSSAGELFF
>TRBJ2-1|TRBV12-3/TRBV12-4
CASTEAGLSGNEQFF
>TRBJ2-3|TRBV7-2
CASSSGLNTDTQYF
>TRBJ1-1|TRBV7-9
CAISAASNTEAFF
>TRBJ1-3|TRBV19
CASRAAAGNTIYF
>TRBJ2-3|TRBV5-1
CASSLPSGSDTQYF
>TRBJ1-2|TRBV19
CASSRQGTANYGYTF
>TRBJ1-2|TRBV10-2
CASSEGGYGCTF
>TRBJ1-5|TRBV20-1
CSATPTAVDQPQHF
>TRBJ2-1|TRBV30
CAWSPGVDNEQFF
>TRBJ2-1|TRBV6-9
CASSSTGERNEQFF
>TRBJ2-3|TRBV7-8
CASSPTWGVTDTQYF
>TRBJ2-4|TRBV11-2
CASSSSRRIQYF
>TRBJ2-3|TRBV11-3
CASSPSLSTDTQYF
>TRBJ2-7|TRBV18
CASSPMDRGGEQYF
>TRBJ2-5|TRBV4-1
CASSQDGLAGVETQYF
>TRBJ2-7|TRBV2
CASSQGLAITYEQYF
>TRBJ2-7|TRBV11-2
CASSLTPGEWAQYF
>TRBJ2-1|TRBV5-4
CASSFGLAGAGEQFF
>TRBJ1-1|TRBV3-1
CASSQGEKTEAFF
>TRBJ1-6|TRBV5-1
CASSLSSQGLAVSPLHF
>TRBJ2-7|TRBV12-3/TRBV12-4
CASSKLAGGHEQYF
>TRBJ2-3|TRBV20-1
CSARDPWTGASTDTQYF
>TRBJ2-7|TRBV10-3
CAISARVDLPYEQYF
>TRBJ2-7|TRBV2
CASSARQEVYEQYF
>TRBJ2-7|TRBV30
CAWSSGGSGSREQYF
>TRBJ2-3|TRBV24-1
CATSDTRRSTDTQYF
>TRBJ2-4|TRBV12-5
CASGLNLAGGYIQYF
>TRBJ1-5|TRBV11-2
CASSLVVNQPQHF
>TRBJ2-4|TRBV27
CASSHPQGTGNIQYF
>TRBJ2-7|TRBV18
CASSRTGIPYEQYF
>TRBJ2-7|TRBV9
CASSVGAGSVYEQYF
>TRBJ2-3|TRBV20-1
CSAIINTQYF
>TRBJ2-2|TRBV15
CATSRDGGGVVEGTGELFF
>TRBJ1-4|TRBV5-1
CASSLNGQGDEKLFF
>TRBJ2-7|TRBV10-2
CASSDGGGSDEQYF
>TRBJ1-5|TRBV12-3/TRBV12-4
CASSLGRQIDSNQPQHF